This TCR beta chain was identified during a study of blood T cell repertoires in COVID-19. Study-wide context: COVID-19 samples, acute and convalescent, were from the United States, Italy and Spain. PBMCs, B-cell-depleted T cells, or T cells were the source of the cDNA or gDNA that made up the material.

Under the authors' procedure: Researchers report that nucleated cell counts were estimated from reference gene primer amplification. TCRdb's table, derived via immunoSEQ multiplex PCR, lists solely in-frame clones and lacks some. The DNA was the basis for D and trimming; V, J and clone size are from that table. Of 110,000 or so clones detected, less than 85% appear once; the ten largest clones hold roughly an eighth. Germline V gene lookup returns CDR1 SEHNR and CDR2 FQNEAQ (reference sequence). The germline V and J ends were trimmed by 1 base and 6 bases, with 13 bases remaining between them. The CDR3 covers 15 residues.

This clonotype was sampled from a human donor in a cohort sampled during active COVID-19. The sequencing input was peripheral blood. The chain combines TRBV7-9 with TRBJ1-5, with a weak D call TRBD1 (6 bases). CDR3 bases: TGTGCCAGCAGCTTAGGCCAGGGGCTGGGTCAGCCCCAGCATTTT. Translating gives CASSLGQGLGQPQHF.